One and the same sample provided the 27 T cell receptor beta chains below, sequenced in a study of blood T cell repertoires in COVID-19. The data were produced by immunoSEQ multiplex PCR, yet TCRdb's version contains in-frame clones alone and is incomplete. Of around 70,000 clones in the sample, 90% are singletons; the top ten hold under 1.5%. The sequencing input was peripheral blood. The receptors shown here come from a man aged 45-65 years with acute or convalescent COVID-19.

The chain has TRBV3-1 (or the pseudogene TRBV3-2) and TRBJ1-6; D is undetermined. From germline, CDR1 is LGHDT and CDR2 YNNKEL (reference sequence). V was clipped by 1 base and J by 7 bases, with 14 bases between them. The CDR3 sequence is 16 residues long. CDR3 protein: CASSQGGAAGNSPLHF. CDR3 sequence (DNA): TGTGCCAGCAGCCAAGGCGGCGCGGCCGGGAATTCACCCCTCCACTTT.

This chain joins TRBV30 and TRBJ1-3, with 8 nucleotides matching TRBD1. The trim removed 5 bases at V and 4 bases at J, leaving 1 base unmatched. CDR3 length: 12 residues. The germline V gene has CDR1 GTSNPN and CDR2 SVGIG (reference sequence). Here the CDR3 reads CAWGTGGNTIYF. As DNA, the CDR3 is TGTGCCTGGGGGACAGGCGGAAACACCATATATTTT.

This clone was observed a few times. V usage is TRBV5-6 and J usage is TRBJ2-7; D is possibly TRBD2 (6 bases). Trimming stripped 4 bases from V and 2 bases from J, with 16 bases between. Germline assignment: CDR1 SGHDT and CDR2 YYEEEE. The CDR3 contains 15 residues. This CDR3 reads CASSKGLTEPYEQYF. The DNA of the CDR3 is TGTGCCAGCAGCAAGGGACTCACCGAGCCCTACGAGCAGTACTTC.

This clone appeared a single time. This CDR3 reads CAIGEIQETQYF. The CDR3 nucleotides read TGTGCCATCGGGGAGATCCAAGAGACCCAGTACTTC. This chain connects TRBV10-3 to TRBJ2-5; tentative D call: TRBD2 (5 bases). Germline V CDR1 and CDR2: ENHRY, SYGVKD. The CDR3 loop spans 12 amino acids. Trimming removed 8 bases at V and 1 base at J, with 8 bases between.

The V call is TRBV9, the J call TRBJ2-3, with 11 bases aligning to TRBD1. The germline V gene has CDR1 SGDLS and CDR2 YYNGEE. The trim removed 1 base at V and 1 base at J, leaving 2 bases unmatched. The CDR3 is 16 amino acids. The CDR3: CASSVRTGGGTDTQYF. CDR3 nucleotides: TGTGCCAGCAGCGTAAGGACAGGGGGCGGCACAGATACGCAGTATTTT.

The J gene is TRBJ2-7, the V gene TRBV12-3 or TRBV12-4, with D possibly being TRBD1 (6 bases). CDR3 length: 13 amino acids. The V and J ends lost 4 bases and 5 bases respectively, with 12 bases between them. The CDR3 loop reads CASSSTGIDEQYV. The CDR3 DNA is TGTGCCAGCAGTTCAACAGGGATTGACGAGCAGTACGTC.

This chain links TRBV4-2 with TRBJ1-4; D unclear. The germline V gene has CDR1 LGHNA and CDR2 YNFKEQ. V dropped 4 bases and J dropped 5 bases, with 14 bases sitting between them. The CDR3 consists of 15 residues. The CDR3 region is CASSLSELENEKLFF. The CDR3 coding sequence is TGTGCCAGCAGCCTATCGGAGTTGGAGAATGAAAAACTGTTTTTT.

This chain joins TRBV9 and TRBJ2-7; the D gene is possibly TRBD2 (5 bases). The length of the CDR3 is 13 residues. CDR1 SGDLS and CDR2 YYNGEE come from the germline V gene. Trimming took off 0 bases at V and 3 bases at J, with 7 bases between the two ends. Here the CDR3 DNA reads TGTGCCAGCAGCGTAGGGGGAGACTACGAGCAGTACTTC. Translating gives CASSVGGDYEQYF. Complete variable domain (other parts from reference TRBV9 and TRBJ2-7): DSGVTQTPKHLITATGQRVTLRCSPRSGDLSVYWYQQSLDQGLQFLIQYYNGEERAKGNILERFSAQQFPDLHSELNLSSLELGDSALYFCASSVGGDYEQYFGPGTRLTVT.

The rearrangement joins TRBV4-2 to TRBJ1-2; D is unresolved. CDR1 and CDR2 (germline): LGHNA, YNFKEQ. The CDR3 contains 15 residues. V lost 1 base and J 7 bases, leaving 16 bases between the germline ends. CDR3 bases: TGTGCCAGCAGCCAAGTGGCGCCGGGTATGGGTGGCTACACCTTC. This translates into CASSQVAPGMGGYTF.

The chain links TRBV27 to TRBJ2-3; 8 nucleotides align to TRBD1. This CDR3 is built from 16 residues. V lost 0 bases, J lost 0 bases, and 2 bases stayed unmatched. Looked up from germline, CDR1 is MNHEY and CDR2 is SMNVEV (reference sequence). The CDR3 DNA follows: TGTGCCAGCAGTTTATCCGGACAGGGAAGCACAGATACGCAGTATTTT. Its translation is CASSLSGQGSTDTQYF.

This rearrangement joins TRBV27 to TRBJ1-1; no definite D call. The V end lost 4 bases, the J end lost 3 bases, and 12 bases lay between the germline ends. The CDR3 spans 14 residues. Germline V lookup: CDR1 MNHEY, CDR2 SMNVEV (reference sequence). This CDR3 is CASSSQWSDTEAFF. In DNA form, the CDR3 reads TGTGCCAGCAGTTCCCAATGGAGTGACACTGAAGCTTTCTTT.

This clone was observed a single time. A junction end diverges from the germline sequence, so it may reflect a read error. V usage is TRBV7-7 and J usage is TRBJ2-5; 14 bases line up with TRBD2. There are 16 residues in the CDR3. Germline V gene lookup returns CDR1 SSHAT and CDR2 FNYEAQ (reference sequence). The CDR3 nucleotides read TGTGCTAGCAGGCCTGGACTAGCGGGGGGCCAAGAGACCCAGTACTTC. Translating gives CASRPGLAGGQETQYF.

The CDR3 DNA sequence: TGTGCCACCAAAATTGAGGGTGAGCAGTTCTTC. Residues: CATKIEGEQFF. The chain carries TRBV10-3 and TRBJ2-1, with D tentatively TRBD2 (5 bases). V was shortened by 10 bases and J by 9 bases, with 13 bases between the two germline ends. This CDR3 comprises 11 residues. Germline loops: CDR1 ENHRY, CDR2 SYGVKD.

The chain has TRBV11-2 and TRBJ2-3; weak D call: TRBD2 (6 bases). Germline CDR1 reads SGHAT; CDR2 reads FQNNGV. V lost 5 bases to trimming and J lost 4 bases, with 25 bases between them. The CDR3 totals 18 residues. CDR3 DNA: TGTGCCAGCAGCCCAAGAAACCCCCAGGCGGGATTTGCAGATACGCAGTATTTT. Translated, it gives CASSPRNPQAGFADTQYF.

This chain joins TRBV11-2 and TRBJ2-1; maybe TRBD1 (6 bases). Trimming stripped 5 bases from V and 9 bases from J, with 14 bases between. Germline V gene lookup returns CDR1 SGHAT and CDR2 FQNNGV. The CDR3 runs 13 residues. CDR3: CASSQDRYGEQFF. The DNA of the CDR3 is TGTGCCAGCAGCCAAGACAGGTACGGTGAGCAGTTCTTC.

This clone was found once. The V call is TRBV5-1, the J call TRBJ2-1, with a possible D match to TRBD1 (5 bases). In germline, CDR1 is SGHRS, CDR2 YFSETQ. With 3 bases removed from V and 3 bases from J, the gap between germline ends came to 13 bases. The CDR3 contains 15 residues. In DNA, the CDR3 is TGCGCCAGCAGCTCGATAGACAGTTTCTACAATGAGCAGTTCTTC. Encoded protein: CASSSIDSFYNEQFF.

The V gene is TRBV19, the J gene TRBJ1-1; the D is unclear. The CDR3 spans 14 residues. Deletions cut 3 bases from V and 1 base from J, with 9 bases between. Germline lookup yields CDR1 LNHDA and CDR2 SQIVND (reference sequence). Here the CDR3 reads CASSMGRANTEAFF. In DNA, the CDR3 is TGTGCCAGTAGTATGGGGAGGGCGAACACTGAAGCTTTCTTT.

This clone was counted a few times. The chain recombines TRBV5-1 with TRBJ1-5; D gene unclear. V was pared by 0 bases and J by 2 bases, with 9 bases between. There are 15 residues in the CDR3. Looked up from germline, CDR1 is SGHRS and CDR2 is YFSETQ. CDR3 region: CASSLGVSGNQPQHF. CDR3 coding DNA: TGCGCCAGCAGCTTGGGGGTGAGCGGCAATCAGCCCCAGCATTTT.

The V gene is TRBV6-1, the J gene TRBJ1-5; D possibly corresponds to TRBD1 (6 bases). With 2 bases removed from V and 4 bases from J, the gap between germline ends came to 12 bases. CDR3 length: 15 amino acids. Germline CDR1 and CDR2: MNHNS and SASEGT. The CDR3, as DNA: TGTGCCAGCAGTGAAAGGGGGGGCCTTAATCAGCCCCAGCATTTT. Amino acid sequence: CASSERGGLNQPQHF.

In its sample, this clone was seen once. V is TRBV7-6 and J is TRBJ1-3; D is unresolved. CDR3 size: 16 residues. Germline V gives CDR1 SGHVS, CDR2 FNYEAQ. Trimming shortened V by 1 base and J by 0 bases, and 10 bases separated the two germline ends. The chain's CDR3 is CASSLGGKSSGNTIYF. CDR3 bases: TGTGCCAGCAGCTTAGGTGGTAAGAGCTCTGGAAACACCATATATTTT.

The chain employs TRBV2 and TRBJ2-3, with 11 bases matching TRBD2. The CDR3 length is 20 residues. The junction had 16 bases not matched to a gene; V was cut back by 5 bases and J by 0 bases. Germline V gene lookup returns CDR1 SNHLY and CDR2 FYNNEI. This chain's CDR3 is CASSTHPTRLAGTSTDTQYF. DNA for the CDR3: TGTGCCAGCAGTACCCACCCCACTAGACTAGCGGGGACTAGCACAGATACGCAGTATTTT. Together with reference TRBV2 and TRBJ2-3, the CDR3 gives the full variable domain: EPEVTQTPSHQVTQMGQEVILRCVPISNHLYFYWYRQILGQKVEFLVSFYNNEISEKSEIFDDQFSVERPDGSNFTLKIRSTKLEDSAMYFCASSTHPTRLAGTSTDTQYFGPGTRLTVL.

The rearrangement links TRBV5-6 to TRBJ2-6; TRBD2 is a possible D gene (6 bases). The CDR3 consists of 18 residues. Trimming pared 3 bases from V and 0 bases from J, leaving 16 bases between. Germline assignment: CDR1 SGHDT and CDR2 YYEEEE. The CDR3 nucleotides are TGTGCCAGCAGCTGGTCCGGGAGCCTCCTCTCTGGGGCCAACGTCCTGACTTTC. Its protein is CASSWSGSLLSGANVLTF.

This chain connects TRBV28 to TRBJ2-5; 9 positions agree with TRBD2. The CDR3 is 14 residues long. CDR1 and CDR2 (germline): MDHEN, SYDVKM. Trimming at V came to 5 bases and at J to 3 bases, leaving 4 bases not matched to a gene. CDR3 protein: CASSLRGGEETQYF. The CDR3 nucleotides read TGTGCCAGCAGTCTACGCGGGGGGGAAGAGACCCAGTACTTC.

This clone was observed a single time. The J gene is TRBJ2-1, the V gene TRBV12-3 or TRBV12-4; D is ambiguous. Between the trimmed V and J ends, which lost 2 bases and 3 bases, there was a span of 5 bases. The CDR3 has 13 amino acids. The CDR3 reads CASSLLLYNEQFF. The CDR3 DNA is TGTGCCAGCAGTTTACTACTCTACAATGAGCAGTTCTTC.

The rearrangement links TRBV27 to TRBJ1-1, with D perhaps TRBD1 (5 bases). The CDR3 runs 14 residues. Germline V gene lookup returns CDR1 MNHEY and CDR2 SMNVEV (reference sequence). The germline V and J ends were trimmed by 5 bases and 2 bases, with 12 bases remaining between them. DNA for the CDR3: TGTGCCAGCAGTAGTATCGGGGGAAACACTGAAGCTTTCTTT. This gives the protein CASSSIGGNTEAFF.

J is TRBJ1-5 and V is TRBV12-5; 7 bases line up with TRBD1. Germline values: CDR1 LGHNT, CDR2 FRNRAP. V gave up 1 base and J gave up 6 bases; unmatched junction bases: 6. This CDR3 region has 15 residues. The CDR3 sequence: CASGLASRGLQPQHF. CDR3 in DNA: TGTGCTAGTGGTTTGGCCTCTAGGGGGCTTCAGCCCCAGCATTTT.

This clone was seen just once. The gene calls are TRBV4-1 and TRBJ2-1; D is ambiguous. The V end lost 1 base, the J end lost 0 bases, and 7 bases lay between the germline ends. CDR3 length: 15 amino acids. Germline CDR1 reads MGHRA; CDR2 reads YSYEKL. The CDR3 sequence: CASSQGTSSYNEQFF. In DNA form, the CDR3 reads TGCGCCAGCAGCCAAGGTACGAGCTCCTACAATGAGCAGTTCTTC.